The 12 T cell receptor beta chains given below trace back to one sample, sequenced in a study of T cell changes during pregnancy in multiple sclerosis. Clones were read by immunoSEQ multiplex PCR, and TCRdb kept only the in-frame ones, dropping some. The sample consists of 40,000 to 60,000 clones, approximately 90% of them appearing once. The source material was CD8+ T cells from peripheral blood mononuclear cells, sampled in the second trimester of pregnancy. These receptors all come from a female donor with multiple sclerosis, enrolled in a pregnancy study.

The V gene is TRBV19, the J gene TRBJ2-1; TRBD2 aligns across 9 bases. The CDR3 has 13 amino acids. J gave up 6 bases and V 3 bases, and 0 bases lay outside the gene matches. Looked up from germline, CDR1 is LNHDA and CDR2 is SQIVND (reference sequence). CDR3 sequence reads: CASSMGLANEQFF. In DNA, the CDR3 is TGTGCCAGTAGTATGGGACTAGCCAATGAGCAGTTCTTC. Based on the CDR3 plus reference TRBV19 and TRBJ2-1, the full variable domain is DGGITQSPKYLFRKEGQNVTLSCEQNLNHDAMYWYRQDPGQGLRLIYYSQIVNDFQKGDIAEGYSVSREKKESFPLTVTSAQKNPTAFYLCASSMGLANEQFFGPGTRLTVL.

This sequence joins TRBV6-1 and TRBJ1-3; 8 bases match TRBD1. The CDR3 is 17 residues long. Germline values: CDR1 MNHNS, CDR2 SASEGT. Trimming cost V 2 bases and J 7 bases; bases outside gene matches: 13. CDR3 bases: TGTGCCAGCAGTGAATTTAACCGGGACAGGCCCATGAACACCATATATTTT. Translation gives CASSEFNRDRPMNTIYF.

The chain couples TRBV27 to TRBJ2-1; tentative D call: TRBD1 (5 bases). This CDR3 is built from 13 residues. Germline V CDR1 and CDR2: MNHEY, SMNVEV (reference sequence). The V gene lost 4 bases and the J gene lost 6 bases, with 10 bases spanning the gap. The CDR3 is CASSSTVPNEQFF. Written as DNA, the CDR3 is TGTGCCAGCAGTTCGACAGTTCCCAATGAGCAGTTCTTC.

This clone was counted between two and nine times. The chain links TRBV4-1 to TRBJ1-1; D possibly corresponds to TRBD1 (6 bases). Germline CDR1 MGHRA, CDR2 YSYEKL. The CDR3 is made up of 15 amino acids. Trimming removed 3 bases from V and 7 bases from J, with 18 bases in between. CDR3 in amino acids: CASSQGFGQSNEAFF. CDR3 sequence (DNA): TGCGCCAGCAGCCAGGGCTTTGGACAGTCCAATGAAGCTTTCTTT.

V and J are TRBV7-6 and TRBJ1-1; TRBD1 matches at 7 bases. From germline, CDR1 is SGHVS and CDR2 FNYEAQ. J gave up 1 base and V 5 bases, and 1 base lay outside the gene matches. The CDR3 spans 13 residues. CDR3: CASSRTGNTEAFF. CDR3 DNA: TGTGCCAGCAGCCGGACAGGGAACACTGAAGCTTTCTTT.

V gene TRBV5-1 combines with J gene TRBJ1-2; 12 nucleotides agree with TRBD1. J lost 4 bases, V lost 6 bases, and 7 bases had no gene match. Germline assignment: CDR1 SGHRS and CDR2 YFSETQ. This CDR3 is built from 15 residues. CDR3 sequence reads: CASTGQGAPGYGYTF. DNA for the CDR3: TGCGCCAGCACGGGACAGGGGGCGCCTGGCTATGGCTACACCTTC.

This chain links TRBV10-3 with TRBJ2-5; TRBD2 agrees at 9 bases. Germline-derived CDR1 and CDR2 are ENHRY and SYGVKD. The CDR3 has 16 amino acids. V was clipped by 8 bases and J by 5 bases; unmatched bases: 15. CDR3 in amino acids: CAIRRGERGATETQYF. Here the CDR3 DNA reads TGTGCCATCCGGAGGGGGGAGCGGGGGGCGACGGAGACCCAGTACTTC.

This chain links TRBV30 with TRBJ1-1; D is perhaps TRBD1 (5 bases). V lost 5 bases and J 1 base, leaving 8 bases between the germline ends. Germline-derived CDR1 and CDR2 are GTSNPN and SVGIG (reference sequence). This CDR3 is built from 12 residues. This CDR3 reads CAWGRGNTEAFF. CDR3 in DNA: TGTGCCTGGGGGAGGGGGAACACTGAAGCTTTCTTT.

To note about this clone: Germline and junction disagree at one end, which may indicate a read error. V usage is TRBV2 and J usage is TRBJ1-2, with a tentative D call TRBD1 (6 bases). Germline CDR1 and CDR2: SNHLY and FYNNEI. This CDR3 has 14 residues. The CDR3 sequence: CPSPGAGLNYGYTF. The CDR3 DNA reads TGCCCCAGCCCAGGGGCAGGGCTGAACTATGGCTACACCTTC.

This chain links TRBV13 with TRBJ1-2, with 12 nucleotides matching TRBD1. Germline CDR1 PRHDT, CDR2 FYEKMQ (reference sequence). The CDR3 consists of 16 residues. J lost 7 bases, V lost 5 bases, and 11 bases had no gene match. The CDR3 coding sequence is TGTGCCAGCAGCCCCCTACTGGGACAGGGGGCGCTTGGCTACACCTTC. This encodes CASSPLLGQGALGYTF.

The chain couples TRBV27 to TRBJ1-4; no reliable D call. Germline CDR1 is MNHEY and CDR2 is SMNVEV (reference sequence). The CDR3 runs to 16 residues. Trimming cost V 5 bases and J 0 bases, with 13 bases left between them. CDR3: CASSLEVGATNEKLFF. The CDR3 nucleotides are TGTGCCAGCAGTCTCGAGGTCGGTGCAACTAATGAAAAACTGTTTTTT.

V usage is TRBV2 and J usage is TRBJ2-7, with TRBD1 matching 9 bases. J gave up 3 bases and V 6 bases, and 6 bases lay outside the gene matches. The CDR3 spans 14 residues. Germline CDR1 reads SNHLY; CDR2 reads FYNNEI. CDR3 in amino acids: CASRHPGQGYEQYF. As DNA, the CDR3 is TGTGCCAGCAGACATCCGGGACAGGGCTACGAGCAGTACTTC. Looking up the rest from reference TRBV2 and TRBJ2-7 gives the full variable domain: EPEVTQTPSHQVTQMGQEVILRCVPISNHLYFYWYRQILGQKVEFLVSFYNNEISEKSEIFDDQFSVERPDGSNFTLKIRSTKLEDSAMYFCASRHPGQGYEQYFGPGTRLTVT.